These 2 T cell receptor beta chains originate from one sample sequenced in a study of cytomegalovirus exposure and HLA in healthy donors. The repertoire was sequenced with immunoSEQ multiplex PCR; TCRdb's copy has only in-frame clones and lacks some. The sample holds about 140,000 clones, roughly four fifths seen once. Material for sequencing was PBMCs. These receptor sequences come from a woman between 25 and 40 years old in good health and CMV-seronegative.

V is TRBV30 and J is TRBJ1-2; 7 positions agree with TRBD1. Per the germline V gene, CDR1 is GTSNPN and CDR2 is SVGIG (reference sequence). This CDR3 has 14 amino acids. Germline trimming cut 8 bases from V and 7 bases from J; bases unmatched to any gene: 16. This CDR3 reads CAGTIRDSGRGYTF. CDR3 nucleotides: TGTGCCGGGACGATCCGGGACAGTGGACGTGGCTACACCTTC.

The CDR3 region has the DNA TGTGCCAGCTCCCCGACCCGGCAGGCATACTTAGGCAATGAGCAGTTCTTC. Translating it yields CASSPTRQAYLGNEQFF. This chain links TRBV18 with TRBJ2-1; D is unresolved. The CDR3 covers 17 residues. With 6 bases removed from V and 6 bases from J, the gap between germline ends came to 24 bases. Germline assignment: CDR1 KGHSH and CDR2 LQKENI.